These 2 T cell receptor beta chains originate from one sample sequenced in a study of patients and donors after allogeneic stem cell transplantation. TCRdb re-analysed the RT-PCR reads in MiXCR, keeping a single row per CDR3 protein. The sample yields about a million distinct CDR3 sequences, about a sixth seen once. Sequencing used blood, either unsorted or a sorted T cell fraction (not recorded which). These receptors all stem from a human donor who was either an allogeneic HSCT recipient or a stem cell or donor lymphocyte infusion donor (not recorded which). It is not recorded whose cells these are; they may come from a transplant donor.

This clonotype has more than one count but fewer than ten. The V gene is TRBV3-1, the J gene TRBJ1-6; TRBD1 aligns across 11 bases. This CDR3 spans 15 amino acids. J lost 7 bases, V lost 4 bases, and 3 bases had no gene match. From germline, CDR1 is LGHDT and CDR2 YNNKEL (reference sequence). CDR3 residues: CASSPWDRGNSPLHF. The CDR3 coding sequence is TGTGCCAGCAGCCCCTGGGACAGGGGGAATTCACCCCTCCACTTT. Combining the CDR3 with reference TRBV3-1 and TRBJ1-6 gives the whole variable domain DTAVSQTPKYLVTQMGNDKSIKCEQNLGHDTMYWYKQDSKKFLKIMFSYNNKELIINETVPNRFSPKSPDKAHLNLHINSLELGDSAVYFCASSPWDRGNSPLHFGNGTRLTVT.

The CDR3, as DNA: TGTGCCAGCAGCTTTGAACCGGGACTACCGCCCCAGGAGCAGTTCTTC. It specifies CASSFEPGLPPQEQFF. This sequence joins TRBV7-6 and TRBJ2-1; 7 bases are a match to TRBD2. Looked up from germline, CDR1 is SGHVS and CDR2 is FNYEAQ. The CDR3 loop spans 16 amino acids. With 3 bases clipped from V and 10 bases from J, the junction kept 15 bases outside the gene matches.